Following are 26 T cell receptor beta chains from one sample sequenced in a study of T cell changes during pregnancy in multiple sclerosis. Only in-frame clones appear in the TCRdb table, and some are missing; sequencing was by immunoSEQ multiplex PCR. The repertoire holds tens of thousands of clones, about 88% seen once, with about 3.5% in the top ten. The material sequenced was peripheral blood, taken before pregnancy. These receptors were collected from a female donor with multiple sclerosis, enrolled in a pregnancy study.

The chain has TRBV5-4 and TRBJ1-2, with D maybe TRBD1 (5 bases). The CDR3 is 14 residues long. From germline, CDR1 is SGHNT and CDR2 YYREEE (reference sequence). Trimming stripped 0 bases from V and 1 base from J, with 7 bases between. The CDR3 region is CASSLDQGNYGYTF. The CDR3 nucleotides read TGTGCCAGCAGCTTGGATCAGGGTAACTATGGCTACACCTTC.

V gene TRBV29-1 combines with J gene TRBJ2-7; 9 bases are a match to TRBD2. The CDR3 totals 14 residues. Per germline, CDR1 SQVTM and CDR2 ANQGSEA. With 4 bases clipped from V and 2 bases from J, the junction kept 6 bases outside the gene matches. CDR3 residues: CSVGRLAETYEQYF. CDR3 nucleotide sequence: TGCAGCGTTGGGCGACTAGCGGAAACCTACGAGCAGTACTTC.

The chain uses TRBV12-5 and TRBJ1-1; D is ambiguous. Germline V CDR1 and CDR2: LGHNT, FRNRAP. V shed 0 bases and J shed 8 bases, with 10 bases lying between them. The length of the CDR3 is 13 residues. CDR3 DNA sequence: TGTGCTAGTGGTTTGGTAGAACCAGTCGAAGCTTTCTTT. This sequence encodes CASGLVEPVEAFF.

The chain recombines TRBV6-4 with TRBJ2-3, with D tentatively TRBD2 (5 bases). Per germline, CDR1 MRHNA and CDR2 SNTAGT. The CDR3 has 15 residues. V lost 6 bases and J lost 2, with 15 bases in between. CDR3 sequence (DNA): TGTGCCAGCAGCGACGGAGGACGGCACACAGATACGCAGTATTTT. This sequence encodes CASSDGGRHTDTQYF.

This sequence joins TRBV27 and TRBJ2-1; 11 nucleotides line up with TRBD1. CDR3 length: 14 amino acids. J lost 9 bases, V lost 2 bases, and 3 bases had no gene match. Germline V gives CDR1 MNHEY, CDR2 SMNVEV (reference sequence). The DNA for the CDR3 is TGTGCCAGCAGTTTAGCGGGACAGGGGGTTGAGCAGTTCTTC. Protein product: CASSLAGQGVEQFF.

This chain links TRBV7-8 with TRBJ2-1; 10 bases are a match to TRBD1. V trimming: 5 bases; J trimming: 7 bases; junction bases outside the gene matches: 11. This CDR3 region has 16 residues. Germline-derived CDR1 and CDR2 are SGHVS and FQNEAQ. DNA for the CDR3: TGTGCCAGCAGCCCCTACCCGGGACAGGGGTTGAATGAGCAGTTCTTC. Translation gives CASSPYPGQGLNEQFF. The variable domain in full, completed from reference TRBV7-8 and TRBJ2-1, reads GAGVSQSPRYKVAKRGQDVALRCDPISGHVSLFWYQQALGQGPEFLTYFQNEAQLDKSGLPSDRFFAERPEGSVSTLKIQRTQQEDSAVYLCASSPYPGQGLNEQFFGPGTRLTVL.

The gene calls are TRBV4-1 and TRBJ2-7, with D perhaps TRBD2 (6 bases). Germline lookup yields CDR1 MGHRA and CDR2 YSYEKL. V was shortened by 0 bases and J by 5 bases, with 17 bases between the two germline ends. CDR3 length equals 16 residues. CDR3 sequence: CASSQEGGGLAHEQYF. In DNA, the CDR3 is TGCGCCAGCAGCCAAGAAGGAGGAGGGCTAGCCCACGAGCAGTACTTC.

CDR3 residues: CASTKGWGGRYEQYF. The CDR3 nucleotides read TGTGCCAGCACCAAAGGGTGGGGGGGGCGCTACGAGCAGTACTTC. J is TRBJ2-7 and V is TRBV6-5; a possible D gene is TRBD2 (7 bases). V lost 7 bases and J 3 bases, leaving 19 bases between the germline ends. The germline V gene encodes CDR1 MNHEY and CDR2 SVGAGI. The CDR3 is 15 amino acids.

V is TRBV6-4 and J is TRBJ2-1, with 10 bases lining up with TRBD2. This CDR3 has 15 amino acids. Germline CDR1 reads MRHNA; CDR2 reads SNTAGT. The trim removed 5 bases at V and 6 bases at J, leaving 7 bases unmatched. The CDR3: CASSSTSGAVNEQFF. CDR3 in DNA: TGTGCCAGCAGTTCCACTAGCGGGGCGGTCAATGAGCAGTTCTTC.

The gene calls are TRBV30 and TRBJ1-2, with D hard to call. This CDR3 spans 13 amino acids. The germline V and J ends were trimmed by 4 bases and 6 bases, with 15 bases remaining between them. Germline V gives CDR1 GTSNPN, CDR2 SVGIG (reference sequence). CDR3 nucleotides: TGTGCCTGGAATACAGCCCTTGGGCATGGCTACACCTTC. It is translated as CAWNTALGHGYTF.

The count of this clone is one. This chain connects TRBV18 to TRBJ2-7; possible D gene TRBD1, 5 bases. Trimming shortened V by 6 bases and J by 5 bases, and 11 bases separated the two germline ends. CDR1 is KGHSH, CDR2 LQKENI, per germline. This CDR3 is built from 12 residues. The CDR3 nucleotides are TGTGCCAGCTCCCCCAGGGTCAACGAGCAGTACTTC. Translated, it gives CASSPRVNEQYF.

The chain uses TRBV6-1 and TRBJ1-5, with a tentative D call TRBD1 (5 bases). Germline V gene data show CDR1 as MNHNS and CDR2 as SASEGT. The CDR3 runs 15 residues. Between the trimmed V and J ends, which lost 6 bases and 2 bases, there was a span of 14 bases. CDR3 nucleotide sequence: TGTGCCAGCAGCCCTATCTCGACAGGCAATCAGCCCCAGCATTTT. It yields the protein CASSPISTGNQPQHF.

The chain recombines TRBV10-1 with TRBJ2-7, with 11 bases fitting TRBD2. The CDR3 sequence is 13 residues long. CDR1 is WNHNN and CDR2 is SYGVQD in the germline V gene (reference sequence). The junction had 3 bases not matched to a gene; V was cut back by 9 bases and J by 2 bases. The DNA for the CDR3 is TGCGCCAGATTAGCGGGGGGGGCCTACGAGCAGTACTTC. Encoded protein: CARLAGGAYEQYF.

The chain employs TRBV5-1 and TRBJ2-7; 11 bases match TRBD2. V was clipped by 2 bases and J by 3 bases; unmatched bases: 1. CDR3 length equals 14 residues. Germline-derived CDR1 and CDR2 are SGHRS and YFSETQ. The CDR3 reads CASSLLAGDYEQYF. CDR3 bases: TGCGCCAGCAGCTTACTAGCGGGAGACTACGAGCAGTACTTC. The entire variable domain, with the rest obtained from reference TRBV5-1 and TRBJ2-7, is as follows: KAGVTQTPRYLIKTRGQQVTLSCSPISGHRSVSWYQQTPGQGLQFLFEYFSETQRNKGNFPGRFSGRQFSNSRSEMNVSTLELGDSALYLCASSLLAGDYEQYFGPGTRLTVT.

The V gene is TRBV10-3, the J gene TRBJ2-1; TRBD2 matches 8 bases. The CDR3 totals 16 residues. V was pared by 8 bases and J by 5 bases, with 14 bases of the junction left unmatched. In germline, CDR1 is ENHRY, CDR2 SYGVKD. DNA of the CDR3: TGTGCCATCCCTCTCTATAGCGGGAAAGGAGACAATGAGCAGTTCTTC. Translating it yields CAIPLYSGKGDNEQFF.

For the CDR3, the DNA is TGTGCCAGTAGTACAACACGGGGCACCGGGGAGCTGTTTTTT. Its protein product is CASSTTRGTGELFF. This chain connects TRBV19 to TRBJ2-2, with D maybe TRBD2 (5 bases). The CDR3 spans 14 residues. The V gene's germline CDR1 is LNHDA and CDR2 SQIVND (reference sequence). The V end lost 4 bases, the J end lost 4 bases, and 10 bases lay between the germline ends.

CDR3: CATTLERGPRNEQFF. In DNA form, the CDR3 reads TGTGCCACCACCCTCGAGCGGGGTCCCCGGAATGAGCAGTTCTTC. V gene TRBV15 combines with J gene TRBJ2-1; 7 bases are shared with TRBD2. The germline gives CDR1 LNHNV, CDR2 YYDKDF (reference sequence). Unmatched junction bases numbered 13, after V lost 7 bases and J lost 7 bases. The CDR3 spans 15 residues.

The V gene is TRBV13, the J gene TRBJ2-7; D unresolved. CDR3 length equals 15 residues. V was cut by 5 bases and J by 1 base, with 15 bases left in between. Per the germline V gene, CDR1 is PRHDT and CDR2 is FYEKMQ (reference sequence). The CDR3 reads CASSLESTRSYEQYF. DNA of the CDR3: TGTGCCAGCAGCCTGGAATCGACACGTTCCTACGAGCAGTACTTC.

The J gene is TRBJ1-2, the V gene TRBV19, with D tentatively TRBD1 (6 bases). V was pared by 10 bases and J by 1 base, with 13 bases between. Germline V lookup: CDR1 LNHDA, CDR2 SQIVND (reference sequence). CDR3 length: 13 residues. The CDR3 DNA sequence: TGTGCCACTCGGACAGACCTTAACTATGGCTACACCTTC. This codes for CATRTDLNYGYTF.

Details on this clone: Other DNA sequences in this sample translate to the same CDR3. The gene calls are TRBV6-5 and TRBJ1-1; maybe TRBD1 (6 bases). V shed 0 bases and J shed 5 bases, with 7 bases lying between them. This CDR3 has 13 amino acids. Germline loops: CDR1 MNHEY, CDR2 SVGAGI. Here the CDR3 reads CASSYSRGTEAFF. The CDR3 bases are TGTGCCAGCAGTTACTCAAGGGGGACTGAAGCTTTCTTT.

This chain links TRBV19 with TRBJ2-7; D might be TRBD2 (5 bases). Trimming took off 6 bases at V and 2 bases at J, with 14 bases between the two ends. Germline loops: CDR1 LNHDA, CDR2 SQIVND (reference sequence). The length of the CDR3 is 14 residues. CDR3 bases: TGTGCCAGTAGCGAATCGACTACTCCCTACGAGCAGTACTTC. As protein: CASSESTTPYEQYF.

The genes are TRBV6-1 and TRBJ1-5, with D maybe TRBD1 (5 bases). Trimming removed 8 bases from V and 0 bases from J, with 14 bases in between. CDR3 size: 15 residues. CDR1 is MNHNS, CDR2 SASEGT, per germline. The CDR3 protein is CASFGGDYSNQPQHF. CDR3 coding DNA: TGTGCCAGCTTCGGGGGTGATTATAGCAATCAGCCCCAGCATTTT.

This clone was counted a single time. V gene TRBV13 combines with J gene TRBJ2-7, with 10 bases identical to TRBD2. With V trimmed by 2 bases and J by 4 bases, 2 bases remained unmatched. This CDR3 has 14 amino acids. CDR1 is PRHDT, CDR2 FYEKMQ, per germline (reference sequence). The CDR3 DNA reads TGTGCCAGCAGCTTAAGCGGGAGGGGTTACGAGCAGTACTTC. It yields the protein CASSLSGRGYEQYF.

This chain uses TRBV7-6 with TRBJ2-1; 9 bases are shared with TRBD2. V was clipped by 2 bases and J by 9 bases; unmatched bases: 11. Germline V gene data show CDR1 as SGHVS and CDR2 as FNYEAQ. CDR3 length equals 16 residues. This chain's CDR3 is CASSLIQAGGSGEQFF. For the CDR3, the DNA is TGTGCCAGCAGCTTAATACAAGCGGGAGGTTCGGGTGAGCAGTTCTTC.

This chain links TRBV6-4 with TRBJ2-6, with TRBD1 matching over 10 bases. The germline V gene encodes CDR1 MRHNA and CDR2 SNTAGT. CDR3 length: 18 amino acids. V gave up 1 base and J gave up 0 bases; unmatched junction bases: 3. The DNA for the CDR3 is TGTGCCAGCAGTGACTTGACAGGGGGCCTCTCTGGGGCCAACGTCCTGACTTTC. Residues: CASSDLTGGLSGANVLTF.

For the CDR3, the DNA is TGTGCCAGCAGCTTCGGGCGGGAAGAGACCCAGTACTTC. This codes for CASSFGREETQYF. The chain carries TRBV7-6 and TRBJ2-5; D is possibly TRBD2 (5 bases). Germline-derived CDR1 and CDR2 are SGHVS and FNYEAQ. This CDR3 has 13 amino acids. V was pared by 3 bases and J by 3 bases, with 8 bases between. The whole variable domain, filled in from reference TRBV7-6 and TRBJ2-5, reads GAGVSQSPRYKVTKRGQDVALRCDPISGHVSLYWYRQALGQGPEFLTYFNYEAQQDKSGLPNDRFSAERPEGSISTLTIQRTEQRDSAMYRCASSFGREETQYFGPGTRLLVL.